The sequence of this T cell receptor (beta chain) was determined in a study of shared clonotypes between healthy human individuals. A CD45RA-negative memory subset and a CD45RA+ naive subset were separated from the CD4+ cells. Deep-level settings were used for running the assay. The method was immunoSEQ multiplex PCR; TCRdb's version includes in-frame clones alone and lacks a portion of them. The sample lists about 2.4 million clones, 90% to 95% seen once, with approximately 0.37% in the top ten. Germline V gives CDR1 SGHRS, CDR2 YFSETQ. Trimming pared 4 bases from V and 7 bases from J, leaving 6 bases between. The CDR3 runs to 11 residues.

The sample was naive CD4+ T cells from PBMCs. Documented subset: CD45RA+ positively selected. The chain links TRBV5-1 to TRBJ2-1; unclear D gene. This TCR was sampled from a man aged 18-30 years in good health. Some clones in this sample may be carry-over from other donors' samples. The CDR3 loop is CASSQSNEQFF. In DNA, the CDR3 is TGCGCCAGCAGCCAAAGTAATGAGCAGTTCTTC.